The T cell receptor (beta chain) under discussion was sequenced for a study of molecular identifiers for immune sequencing clone quantification. Points from the study as a whole: Over 98% of effector molecules, but under 1% in naive cells, were held by clones with more than 20 RNA copies.

RNA fractions of 10%, 30% or 50% and roughly 19,000 to 1,000,000 sorted cells were the source of naive CD8 libraries. Naive CD8 T cells underwent sorting with the CD8+CD4-CCR7+CD45RA+ definition. Making the bulk TCR libraries relied on previously described methods and listed TCR primers. TCRdb re-called the PCR reads through MiXCR, storing one row per CDR3 protein. The sample consists of about 65,000 distinct CDR3 sequences, roughly 17% of them appearing once. This clonotype appeared a few times. What it recognizes is unknown. CDR1 and CDR2 (germline): PRHDT, FYEKMQ (reference sequence). The V end was cut by 0 bases, the J end by 6 bases, with 9 bases between. CDR3 size: 13 residues.

The sample comprised naive CD8+ T cells from blood, with Jurkat cell RNA spiked in. Subset given: FACS-sorted CD8+CD4-CCR7+CD45RA+ naive T cells. The chain is built from TRBV13 and TRBJ2-7, with D hard to call. This TCR derives from a human donor in good health. Some libraries in this study had Jurkat cell RNA spiked in. This CDR3 reads CASSLGSVGEQYF. Written as DNA, the CDR3 is TGTGCCAGCAGCTTAGGGTCGGTGGGCGAGCAGTACTTC.